These T cell receptor beta chains were read from a single sample in a study of shared clonotypes between healthy human individuals. Clones were read by immunoSEQ multiplex PCR, and TCRdb kept only the in-frame ones, dropping some. The data show more than 2 million clones, under 97% seen once. Sequencing was performed on naive CD4+ T cells sorted from blood. The receptor set was obtained from a man younger than 30 in good health. Both conserved end residues are part of each CDR3. Fields, in order: V gene, CDR3 protein.

v_call: TRBV27
cdr3_aa: CASSRTGATEAFF

v_call: TRBV18
cdr3_aa: CASSRGRATNYEQYF

v_call: TRBV9
cdr3_aa: CASSIGGANTGELFF

v_call: TRBV29-1
cdr3_aa: CSVGWGINQPQHF

v_call: TRBV4-1
cdr3_aa: CASSQDLTGVFEQFF

v_call: TRBV20-1
cdr3_aa: CSARGENEQFF

v_call: TRBV2
cdr3_aa: CASMMAGANTGELFF

v_call: TRBV11-1
cdr3_aa: CASSSPAQGRHEQYF

v_call: TRBV30
cdr3_aa: CACSRGPGELFF

v_call: TRBV12-5
cdr3_aa: CASGLSGQGAFLNQPQHF

v_call: TRBV18
cdr3_aa: CASSLDSNQPQHF

v_call: TRBV6-6
cdr3_aa: CASSYRAYGPYEQYF

v_call: TRBV23-1
cdr3_aa: CASSQSHRMNTEAFF

v_call: TRBV5-1
cdr3_aa: CASSLGQGQGSNEQFF

v_call: TRBV4-3
cdr3_aa: CASSQAAGFTGELFF

v_call: TRBV7-2
cdr3_aa: CASSLVPHEKLFF

v_call: TRBV7-9
cdr3_aa: CASSLSVNTEAFF

v_call: TRBV6-1
cdr3_aa: CASNSNFLSYNEQFF

v_call: TRBV6-5
cdr3_aa: CASSPPAVMNTEAFF

v_call: TRBV7-2
cdr3_aa: CASRVRDSPLHF

v_call: TRBV5-1
cdr3_aa: CASSQYGTSPRYGYTF

v_call: TRBV5-6
cdr3_aa: CASSLRVLPYEQYF

v_call: TRBV28
cdr3_aa: CASGTASGNTIYF

v_call: TRBV5-4
cdr3_aa: CASSSLNVKSSYNEQFF

v_call: TRBV5-4
cdr3_aa: CASSSVAGGNSPLHF

v_call: TRBV7-2
cdr3_aa: CASSPGGAQPQHF

v_call: TRBV12-2
cdr3_aa: CASRFRLASSYEQYF

v_call: TRBV5-1
cdr3_aa: CASSFEGGSNSPLHF

v_call: TRBV28
cdr3_aa: CASFSGSSYEQYF

v_call: TRBV7-8
cdr3_aa: CASSLLPSSGRSYNEQFF

v_call: TRBV10-1
cdr3_aa: CASSEYSSYGYTF

v_call: TRBV10-3
cdr3_aa: CAARTGTGVLNTEAFF

v_call: TRBV9
cdr3_aa: CASSVAVGGVGVQETQYF

v_call: TRBV5-6
cdr3_aa: CASSLGDPRYGYTF

v_call: TRBV5-4
cdr3_aa: CASSSGRGQGAFEQYF

v_call: TRBV5-6
cdr3_aa: CASSWGPRNEKLFF

v_call: TRBV5-6
cdr3_aa: CASSPGTGGGQPQHF

v_call: TRBV7-2
cdr3_aa: CASSLGPLLARTARNTQYF

v_call: TRBV6-5
cdr3_aa: CASSPATGRSPLHF

v_call: TRBV28
cdr3_aa: CASSLSTQGGNQPQHF

v_call: TRBV28
cdr3_aa: CASSLSASNQPQHF

v_call: TRBV11-3
cdr3_aa: CASSLNSQETQYF

v_call: TRBV27
cdr3_aa: CASSLSGPGIYGYTF

v_call: TRBV6-5
cdr3_aa: CASSYLTSGSYEQYF

v_call: TRBV2
cdr3_aa: CASSETQGQPQHF

v_call: TRBV9
cdr3_aa: CASSVALAGVNGEQFF

v_call: TRBV5-1
cdr3_aa: CASRTGGWDEQYF

v_call: TRBV15
cdr3_aa: CATSKGLAGGYEQYF

v_call: TRBV5-4
cdr3_aa: CASSFRGQETQYF

v_call: TRBV6-5
cdr3_aa: CASSYTGISSYEQYF

v_call: TRBV18
cdr3_aa: CASSPGRENNEQFF